This T cell receptor beta chain was captured in a study of T cell repertoires in cytomegalovirus infection. In the study overall: The public TCR beta signatures pointed to both CMV infection and matching HLA type.

Trimming removed 0 bases from V and 2 bases from J; junction bases left unmatched: 4. The CDR3 length is 15 residues. Germline CDR1 reads MNHEY; CDR2 reads SMNVEV (reference sequence). This clonotype was observed a handful of times. Antigen unknown. Each CDR3 protein is one row after TCRdb ran MiXCR on the reads. The sample has about 890,000 distinct CDR3 sequences, approximately 31% seen once. Points from the study as a whole: HLA-C-restricted CMV clonotypes gave the most frequent clonotype in two of eight donors.

This TCR was sampled from a human donor in good health (CMV status not recorded). Some clones in this sample may be carry-over from other donors' samples. Source: cultured CD8+ T cells from PBMCs, taken from culture after CMV antigen stimulation. This chain connects TRBV27 to TRBJ2-7; 7 bases line up with TRBD1. The DNA for the CDR3 is TGTGCCAGCAGTTTATCGAGACAGGGTCCCTACGAGCAGTACTTC. Translation gives CASSLSRQGPYEQYF.